Listed below are T cell receptor beta chains from one sample, sequenced in a study of cytomegalovirus exposure and HLA in healthy donors. TCRdb's copy holds only in-frame clones and misses some; the assay was immunoSEQ multiplex PCR. The data contain 60,000 or so clones, roughly 71% of them singletons. The sample was PBMCs. These receptors were obtained from a man in his forties in good health and CMV-seropositive. The CDR3 runs from the conserved cysteine through the conserved F or W. A D gene is named only where the DNA matches it firmly. Where a row states a size, it is once, few, many or the class of an expanded clone; other rows omit it.

j_call,v_call,cdr3_length,clone_size,d_call,cdr3_aa,cdr3_nt
TRBJ2-3,TRBV4-1,15,.,TRBD1,CASTGDSASTDTQYF,TGCGCCAGCACCGGGGACAGCGCTAGCACAGATACGCAGTATTTT
TRBJ1-1,TRBV19,12,.,TRBD1,CATGQVNTEAFF,TGTGCCACGGGACAGGTGAACACTGAAGCTTTCTTT
TRBJ2-7,TRBV10-3,9,.,.,CAISGYGYF,TGTGCCATCAGTGGGTATGGCTACTTC
TRBJ1-2,TRBV10-3,14,.,.,CAISEPTANYGYTF,TGTGCCATCAGTGAGCCGACAGCTAACTATGGCTACACCTTC
TRBJ1-2,TRBV30,16,.,.,CAWSVGATGSNYGYTF,TGTGCCTGGAGTGTCGGAGCAACCGGCAGTAACTATGGCTACACCTTC
TRBJ1-2,TRBV6-6,16,.,TRBD1,CASSTTGTGYNYGYTF,TGTGCCAGCAGTACCACCGGGACAGGATACAACTATGGCTACACCTTC
TRBJ2-3,TRBV6-6,13,few,.,CASSGGHPDTQYF,TGTGCCAGCAGTGGGGGACACCCAGATACGCAGTATTTT
TRBJ2-3,TRBV5-1,15,.,TRBD1,CASSSPDRAVDTQYF,TGCGCCAGCAGCTCCCCGGACAGGGCGGTAGATACGCAGTATTTT
TRBJ1-2,TRBV5-1,15,few,TRBD1,CASSLAGGGRGGYTF,TGCGCCAGCAGCTTGGCGGGAGGGGGCCGGGGAGGCTACACCTTC
TRBJ2-3,TRBV7-3,17,.,TRBD2,CASSLAGGYLSTDTQYF,TGTGCCAGCAGCTTAGCGGGGGGGTATTTGAGCACAGATACGCAGTATTTT
TRBJ1-1,TRBV27,12,.,.,CASSRPTGEAFF,TGTGCCAGCAGTCGTCCTACAGGGGAAGCTTTCTTT
TRBJ1-1,TRBV2,10,.,.,CASSAVEAFF,TGTGCCAGCAGTGCTGTTGAAGCTTTCTTT
TRBJ2-5,TRBV11-3,13,.,.,CASSFSFAETQYF,TGTGCCAGCAGCTTTAGTTTCGCGGAGACCCAGTACTTC
TRBJ2-1,TRBV29-1,11,.,.,CSVLGGNEQFF,TGCAGCGTCCTGGGGGGTAATGAGCAGTTCTTC
TRBJ2-3,TRBV7-6,17,.,TRBD1,CASSSISGQGSTDTQYF,TGTGCCAGCAGCTCAATCTCGGGACAGGGGTCCACAGATACGCAGTATTTT
TRBJ2-7,TRBV7-2,13,.,TRBD2,CASSPEAGSEQYF,TGTGCCAGCAGCCCAGAAGCGGGGAGCGAGCAGTACTTC
TRBJ2-7,TRBV6-5,14,few,TRBD2,CASSYAGGGYEQYF,TGTGCCAGCAGTTACGCCGGGGGGGGCTACGAGCAGTACTTC
TRBJ1-5,TRBV6-1,16,once,TRBD1,CASSVRGPVYNQPQHF,TGTGCCAGCAGTGTCAGGGGGCCTGTGTACAATCAGCCCCAGCATTTT
TRBJ1-4,TRBV2,14,.,TRBD1,CASRPQGAGEKLFF,TGTGCCAGCAGGCCACAGGGGGCCGGTGAAAAACTGTTTTTT
TRBJ1-4,TRBV18,17,.,.,CASSPREGDRFNEKLFF,TGTGCCAGCTCACCACGGGAGGGTGACCGATTTAATGAAAAACTGTTTTTT
TRBJ1-2,TRBV7-9,12,.,TRBD1,CASSSTGGGYTF,TGTGCCAGCAGCTCGACAGGGGGAGGCTACACCTTC
TRBJ2-3,TRBV7-9,14,.,.,CASSPTGGRDTQYF,TGTGCCAGCAGCCCCACCGGGGGGCGGGATACGCAGTATTTT